The source of this TCR beta chain is a study of shared clonotypes between healthy human individuals. Whole-study context: Donor ages ranged 18 to 49 years: a couple of women, three men.

This CDR3 spans 13 amino acids. Looked up from germline, CDR1 is GTSNPN and CDR2 is SVGIG (reference sequence). Between the trimmed V and J ends, which lost 0 bases and 10 bases, there was a span of 10 bases. Samples underwent the assay at deep level. Sequencing was performed with immunoSEQ multiplex PCR; in TCRdb, only in-frame clones are kept and a portion is missing. The sample contains about 380,000 clones, 96% of which appear only once. CD8 memory cells included CD45RO+ cells plus CCR7-negative CD45RA+ TemRA cells. V and J are TRBV30 and TRBJ1-6, with D uncertain. The origin of this receptor is a man aged 30-40 years in good health. What was sequenced was memory CD8+ T cells sorted from blood. Subset meaning: CD45RO+ cells pooled with CCR7-negative TemRA cells. CDR3: CAWSVQRESPLHF. The CDR3 DNA reads as TGTGCCTGGAGTGTACAGAGGGAATCACCCCTCCACTTT.